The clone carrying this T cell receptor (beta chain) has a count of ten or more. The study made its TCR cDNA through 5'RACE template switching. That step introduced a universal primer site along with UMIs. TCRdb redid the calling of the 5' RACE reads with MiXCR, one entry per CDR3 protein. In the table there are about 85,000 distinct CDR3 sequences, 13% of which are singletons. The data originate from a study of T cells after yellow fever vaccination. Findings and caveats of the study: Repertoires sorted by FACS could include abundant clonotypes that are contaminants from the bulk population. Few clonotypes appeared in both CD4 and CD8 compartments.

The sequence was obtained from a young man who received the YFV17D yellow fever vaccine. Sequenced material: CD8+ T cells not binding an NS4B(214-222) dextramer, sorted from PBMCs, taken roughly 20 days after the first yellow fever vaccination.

CDR3 DNA sequence: TGTGCCAGCAGCTTGGCCCGAGGGAGGGAGACCCAGTACTTC. Translation: CASSLARGRETQYF. V is TRBV5-6 and J is TRBJ2-5; D possibly corresponds to TRBD2 (6 bases). The CDR3 is made up of 14 amino acids. Germline V lookup: CDR1 SGHDT, CDR2 YYEEEE. V lost 0 bases and J lost 5, with 11 bases in between.